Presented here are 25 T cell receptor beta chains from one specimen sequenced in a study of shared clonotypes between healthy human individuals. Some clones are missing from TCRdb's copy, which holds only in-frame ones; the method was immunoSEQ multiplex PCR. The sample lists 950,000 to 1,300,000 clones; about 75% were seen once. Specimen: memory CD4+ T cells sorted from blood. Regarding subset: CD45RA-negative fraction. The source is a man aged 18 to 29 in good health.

The CDR3 sequence is CASSYATPYEQYF. CDR3 coding DNA: TGTGCCAGCAGTTACGCGACACCCTACGAGCAGTACTTC. The V gene is TRBV6-6, the J gene TRBJ2-7, with D uncertain. CDR1 is MNHNY and CDR2 is SVGAGI in the germline V gene (reference sequence). Deletions cut 2 bases from V and 2 bases from J, with 7 bases between. CDR3 size: 13 residues.

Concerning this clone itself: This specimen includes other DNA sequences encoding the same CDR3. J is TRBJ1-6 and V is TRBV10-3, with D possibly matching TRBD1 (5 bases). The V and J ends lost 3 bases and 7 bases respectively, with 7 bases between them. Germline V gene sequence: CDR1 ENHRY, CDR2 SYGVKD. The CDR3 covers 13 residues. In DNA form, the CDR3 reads TGTGCCATCAGTGACGGGGGAAATTCACCCCTCCACTTT. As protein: CAISDGGNSPLHF.

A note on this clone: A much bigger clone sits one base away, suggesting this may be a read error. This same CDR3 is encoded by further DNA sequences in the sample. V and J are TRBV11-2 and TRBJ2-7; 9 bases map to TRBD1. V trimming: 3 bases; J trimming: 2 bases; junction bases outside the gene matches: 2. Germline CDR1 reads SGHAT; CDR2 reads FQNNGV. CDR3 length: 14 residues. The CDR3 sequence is CASSLGTGTYEQYF. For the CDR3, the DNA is TGTGCCAGCAGCTTGGGGACAGGGACCTACGAGCAGTACTTC.

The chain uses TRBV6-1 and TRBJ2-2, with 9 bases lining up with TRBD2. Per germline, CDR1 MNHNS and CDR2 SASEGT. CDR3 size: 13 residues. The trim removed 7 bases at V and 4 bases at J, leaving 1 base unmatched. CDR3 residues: CASKRGVTGELFF. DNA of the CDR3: TGTGCCAGCAAGCGGGGGGTCACCGGGGAGCTGTTTTTT.

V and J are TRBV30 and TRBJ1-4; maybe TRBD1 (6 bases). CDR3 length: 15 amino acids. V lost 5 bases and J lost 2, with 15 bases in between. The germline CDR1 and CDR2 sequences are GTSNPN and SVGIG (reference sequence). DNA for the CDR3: TGTGCCTGGGATAAACAGGGTTCCACTAATGAAAAACTGTTTTTT. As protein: CAWDKQGSTNEKLFF. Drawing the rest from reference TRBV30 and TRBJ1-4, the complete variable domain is SQTIHQWPATLVQPVGSPLSLECTVEGTSNPNLYWYRQAAGRGLQLLFYSVGIGQISSEVPQNLSASRPQDRQFILSSKKLLLSDSGFYLCAWDKQGSTNEKLFFGSGTQLSVL.

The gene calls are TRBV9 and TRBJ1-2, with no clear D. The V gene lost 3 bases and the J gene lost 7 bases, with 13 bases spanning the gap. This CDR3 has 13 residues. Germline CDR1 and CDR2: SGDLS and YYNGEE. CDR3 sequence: CASSAASWGGYTF. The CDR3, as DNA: TGTGCCAGCAGCGCGGCCTCCTGGGGTGGCTACACCTTC.

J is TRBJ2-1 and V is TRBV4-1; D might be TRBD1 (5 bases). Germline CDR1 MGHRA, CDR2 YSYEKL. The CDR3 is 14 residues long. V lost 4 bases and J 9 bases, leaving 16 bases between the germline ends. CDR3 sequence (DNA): TGCGCCAGCAGCCCCCTCGTGGGGCAAGGTGAGCAGTTCTTC. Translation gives CASSPLVGQGEQFF.

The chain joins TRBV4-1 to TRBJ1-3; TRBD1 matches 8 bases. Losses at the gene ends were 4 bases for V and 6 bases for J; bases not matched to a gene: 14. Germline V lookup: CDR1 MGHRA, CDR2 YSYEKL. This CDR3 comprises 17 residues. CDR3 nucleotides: TGCGCCAGCAGCCGCCAATTAAACAGGGGGAACGAAAACACCATATATTTT. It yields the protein CASSRQLNRGNENTIYF.

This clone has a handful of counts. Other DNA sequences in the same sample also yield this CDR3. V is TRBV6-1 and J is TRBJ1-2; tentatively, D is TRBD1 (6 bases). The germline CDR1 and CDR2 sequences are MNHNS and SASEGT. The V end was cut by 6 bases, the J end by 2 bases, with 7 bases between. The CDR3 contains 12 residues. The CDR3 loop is CASRGGNYGYTF. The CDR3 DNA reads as TGTGCCAGCAGAGGGGGGAACTATGGCTACACCTTC.

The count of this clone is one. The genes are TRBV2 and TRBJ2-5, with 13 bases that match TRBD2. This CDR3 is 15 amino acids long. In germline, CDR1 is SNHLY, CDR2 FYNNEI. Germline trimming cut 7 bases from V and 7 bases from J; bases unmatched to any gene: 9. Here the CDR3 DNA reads TGTGCCAGCACCTGGACTAGCGGGGGCCGGGGGACCCAGTACTTC. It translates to CASTWTSGGRGTQYF.

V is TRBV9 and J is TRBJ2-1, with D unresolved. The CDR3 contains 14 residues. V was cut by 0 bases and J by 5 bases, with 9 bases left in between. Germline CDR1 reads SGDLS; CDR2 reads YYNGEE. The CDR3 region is CASSVDPDDNEQFF. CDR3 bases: TGTGCCAGCAGCGTAGATCCTGATGACAATGAGCAGTTCTTC.

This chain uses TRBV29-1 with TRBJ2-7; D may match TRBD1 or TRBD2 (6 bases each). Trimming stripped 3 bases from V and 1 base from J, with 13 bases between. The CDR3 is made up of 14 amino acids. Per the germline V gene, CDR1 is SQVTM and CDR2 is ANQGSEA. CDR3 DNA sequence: TGCAGCGTTGAGGAGTGGGGGGCATCCTACGAGCAGTACTTC. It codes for CSVEEWGASYEQYF.

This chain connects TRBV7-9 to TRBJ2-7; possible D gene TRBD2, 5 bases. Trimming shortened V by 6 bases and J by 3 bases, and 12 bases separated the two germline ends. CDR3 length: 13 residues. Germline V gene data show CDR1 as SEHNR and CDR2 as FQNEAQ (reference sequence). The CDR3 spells CASRGKEDYEQYF. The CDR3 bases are TGTGCCAGCAGGGGCAAGGAGGACTACGAGCAGTACTTC.

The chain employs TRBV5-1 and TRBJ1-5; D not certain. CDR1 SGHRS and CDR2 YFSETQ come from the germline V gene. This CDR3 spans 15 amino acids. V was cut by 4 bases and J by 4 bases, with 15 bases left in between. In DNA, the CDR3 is TGCGCCAGCAGCACTATCCCGGGAGCAAATCAGCCCCAGCATTTT. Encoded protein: CASSTIPGANQPQHF.

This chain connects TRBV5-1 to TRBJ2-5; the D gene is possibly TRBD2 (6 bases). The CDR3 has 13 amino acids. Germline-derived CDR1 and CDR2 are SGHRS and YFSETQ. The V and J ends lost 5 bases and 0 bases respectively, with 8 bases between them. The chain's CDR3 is CASSRDYQETQYF. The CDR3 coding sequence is TGCGCCAGCAGTCGGGACTACCAAGAGACCCAGTACTTC.

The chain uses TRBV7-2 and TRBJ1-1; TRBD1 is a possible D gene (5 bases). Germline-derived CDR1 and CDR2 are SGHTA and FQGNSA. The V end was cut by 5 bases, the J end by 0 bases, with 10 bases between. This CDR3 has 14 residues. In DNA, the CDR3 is TGTGCCAGCAGCCTCGACAGAATGAACACTGAAGCTTTCTTT. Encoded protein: CASSLDRMNTEAFF.

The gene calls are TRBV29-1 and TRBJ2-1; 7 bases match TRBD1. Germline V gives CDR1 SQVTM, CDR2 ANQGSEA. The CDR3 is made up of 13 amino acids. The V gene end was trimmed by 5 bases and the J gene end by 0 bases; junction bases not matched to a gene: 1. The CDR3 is CSVTGDSYNEQFF. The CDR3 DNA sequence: TGCAGCGTTACAGGGGACTCCTACAATGAGCAGTTCTTC.

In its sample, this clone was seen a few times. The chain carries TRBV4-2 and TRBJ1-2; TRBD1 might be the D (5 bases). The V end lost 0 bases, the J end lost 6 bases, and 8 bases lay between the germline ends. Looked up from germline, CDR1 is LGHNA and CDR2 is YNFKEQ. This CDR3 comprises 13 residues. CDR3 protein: CASSQDPGDGYTF. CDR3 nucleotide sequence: TGTGCCAGCAGCCAAGATCCGGGGGATGGCTACACCTTC.

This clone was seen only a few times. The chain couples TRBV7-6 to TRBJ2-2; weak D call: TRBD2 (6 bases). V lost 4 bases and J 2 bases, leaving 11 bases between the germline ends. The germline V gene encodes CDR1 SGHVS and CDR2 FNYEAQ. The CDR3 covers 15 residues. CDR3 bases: TGTGCCAGCAGCTCCGGGACTTATAACACCGGGGAGCTGTTTTTT. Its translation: CASSSGTYNTGELFF.

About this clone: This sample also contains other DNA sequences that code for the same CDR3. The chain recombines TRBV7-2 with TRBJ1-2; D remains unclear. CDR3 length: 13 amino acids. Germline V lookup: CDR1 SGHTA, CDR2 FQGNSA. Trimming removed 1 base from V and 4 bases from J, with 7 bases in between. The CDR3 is CASSLGLSYGYTF. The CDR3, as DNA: TGTGCCAGCAGCTTAGGACTCTCCTATGGCTACACCTTC.

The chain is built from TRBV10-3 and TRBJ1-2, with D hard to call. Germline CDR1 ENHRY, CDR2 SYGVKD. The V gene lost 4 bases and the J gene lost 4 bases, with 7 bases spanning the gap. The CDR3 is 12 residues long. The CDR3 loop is CAISGEGYGYTF. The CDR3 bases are TGTGCCATCAGTGGAGAGGGCTATGGCTACACCTTC.

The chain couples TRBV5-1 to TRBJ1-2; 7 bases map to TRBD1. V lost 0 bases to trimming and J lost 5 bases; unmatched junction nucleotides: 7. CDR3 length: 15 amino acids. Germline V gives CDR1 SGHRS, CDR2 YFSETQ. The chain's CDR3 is CASSLEGQTLYGYTF. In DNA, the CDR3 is TGCGCCAGCAGCTTGGAGGGACAGACCCTTTATGGCTACACCTTC.

In nucleotides, the CDR3 is TGTGCCACCGACAGGGATAACTATGGCTACACCTTC. Translating it yields CATDRDNYGYTF. This chain uses TRBV2 with TRBJ1-2; 7 positions match TRBD1. The V and J ends lost 10 bases and 1 base, in that order; junction bases with no gene match: 3. There are 12 residues in the CDR3. Germline-derived CDR1 and CDR2 are SNHLY and FYNNEI.

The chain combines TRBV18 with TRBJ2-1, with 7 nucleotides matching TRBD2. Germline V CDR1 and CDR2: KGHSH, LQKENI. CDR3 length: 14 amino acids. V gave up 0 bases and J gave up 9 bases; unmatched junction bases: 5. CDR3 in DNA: TGTGCCAGCTCACCACCGGGGACTAACGGTGAGCAGTTCTTC. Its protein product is CASSPPGTNGEQFF.

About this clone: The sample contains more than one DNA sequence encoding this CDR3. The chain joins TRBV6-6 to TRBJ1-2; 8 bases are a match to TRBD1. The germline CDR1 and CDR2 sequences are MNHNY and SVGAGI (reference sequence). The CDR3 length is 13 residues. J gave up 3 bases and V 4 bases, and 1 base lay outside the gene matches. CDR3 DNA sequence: TGTGCCAGCAGTTTACAGGGGGACTATGGCTACACCTTC. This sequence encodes CASSLQGDYGYTF.